This TCR beta chain was captured by sequencing in a study of OX40 agonist ivuxolimab in advanced cancers. Study information: Hepatocellular carcinoma, melanoma, renal cell or head and neck cancer was diagnosed in the dose-escalation patients. Partial responses were observed in three patients, of whom one had hepatocellular carcinoma and two had cutaneous melanoma.

Prior autoimmune disease or systemic immunosuppression barred patients. Here immunoSEQ multiplex PCR was the method, and the copy in TCRdb shows in-frame clones only, minus some. The data contain 3,000 or so clones, 65% to 80% of them seen just once; the ten biggest clones take up about 20%. The length of the CDR3 is 15 residues. V was clipped by 5 bases and J by 2 bases; unmatched bases: 5. Germline V gene sequence: CDR1 SGHTA, CDR2 FQGNSA. With respect to this clone: Its antigen remains unidentified.

Findings of the study overall: Compared with CD4+, CD8+ T cells on average had more expanded clones.

V is TRBV7-2 and J is TRBJ2-1; 8 bases map to TRBD1. The material sequenced was CD4+ or CD8+ T cells sorted from blood, taken in a trial of the OX40 agonist ivuxolimab. This TCR derives from an adult with an advanced solid tumor such as melanoma, head and neck, liver or kidney cancer. CDR3 coding DNA: TGTGCCAGCAGCATAGACAGGGGAGCCTACAATGAGCAGTTCTTC. Residues: CASSIDRGAYNEQFF.